Included here is one T cell receptor (beta chain) sequence, with context. The sample is drawn from a study of blood T cell repertoires in COVID-19. Study in general: PBMCs, B-cell-depleted T cells, or T cells provided the cDNA or gDNA that made up the material.

V dropped 3 bases and J dropped 7; count of bases not matched to a gene: 8. CDR1 and CDR2 (germline): LNHDA, SQIVND (reference sequence). This CDR3 has 14 residues. The method was immunoSEQ multiplex PCR; TCRdb's version includes in-frame clones alone and lacks a portion of them. The repertoire has approximately 210,000 clones, over 75% of them found once; the top ten carry 3% to 4%. This clonotype originated in a woman aged 60-75 years who had recovered from COVID-19. Sample: PBMCs or T cells enriched from blood (not recorded which). V is TRBV19 and J is TRBJ1-1, with 7 bases lining up with TRBD1. Here the CDR3 reads CASSIGDSSREAFF. The CDR3 bases are TGTGCCAGTAGTATCGGGGACAGCTCTCGTGAAGCTTTCTTT.